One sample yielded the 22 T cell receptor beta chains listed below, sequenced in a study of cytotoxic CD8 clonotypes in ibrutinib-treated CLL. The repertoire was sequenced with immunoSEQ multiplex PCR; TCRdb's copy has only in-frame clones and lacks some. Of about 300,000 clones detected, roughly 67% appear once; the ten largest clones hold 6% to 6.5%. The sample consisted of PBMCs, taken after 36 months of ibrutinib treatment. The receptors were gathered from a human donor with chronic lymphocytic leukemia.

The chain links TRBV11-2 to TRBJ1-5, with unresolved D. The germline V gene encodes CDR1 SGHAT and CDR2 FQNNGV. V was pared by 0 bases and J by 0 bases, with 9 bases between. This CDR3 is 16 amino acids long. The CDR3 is CASSLDYRFSNQPQHF. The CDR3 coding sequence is TGTGCCAGCAGCTTAGATTATAGGTTTAGCAATCAGCCCCAGCATTTT.

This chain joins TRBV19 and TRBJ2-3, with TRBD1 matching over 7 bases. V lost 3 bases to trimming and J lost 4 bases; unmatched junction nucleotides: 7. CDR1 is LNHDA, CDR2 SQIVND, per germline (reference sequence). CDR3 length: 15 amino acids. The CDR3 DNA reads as TGTGCCAGTAGTATTGCACAGGGGCGGCCAGATACGCAGTATTTT. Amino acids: CASSIAQGRPDTQYF.

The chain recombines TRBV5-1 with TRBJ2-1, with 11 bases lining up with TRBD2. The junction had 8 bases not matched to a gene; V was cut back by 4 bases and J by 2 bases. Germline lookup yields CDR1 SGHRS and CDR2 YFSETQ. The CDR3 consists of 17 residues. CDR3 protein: CASSLPSGGITYNEQFF. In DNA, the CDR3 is TGCGCCAGCAGCCTACCTAGCGGGGGGATCACCTACAATGAGCAGTTCTTC.

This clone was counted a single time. The CDR3 spells CASSLVGGGATDTQYF. The DNA of the CDR3 is TGTGCCAGCAGCTTAGTAGGGGGAGGGGCCACAGATACGCAGTATTTT. This rearrangement joins TRBV7-8 to TRBJ2-3, with a possible D match to TRBD2 (7 bases). V lost 1 base, J lost 2 bases, and 13 bases lay in between. CDR3 length: 16 residues. Germline CDR1 reads SGHVS; CDR2 reads FQNEAQ.

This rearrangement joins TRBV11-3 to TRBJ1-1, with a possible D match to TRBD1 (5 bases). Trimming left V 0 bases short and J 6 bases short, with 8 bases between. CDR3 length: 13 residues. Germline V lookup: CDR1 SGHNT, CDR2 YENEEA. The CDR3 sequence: CASSLEEGAEAFF. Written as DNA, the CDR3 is TGTGCCAGCAGCTTAGAGGAAGGGGCTGAAGCTTTCTTT.

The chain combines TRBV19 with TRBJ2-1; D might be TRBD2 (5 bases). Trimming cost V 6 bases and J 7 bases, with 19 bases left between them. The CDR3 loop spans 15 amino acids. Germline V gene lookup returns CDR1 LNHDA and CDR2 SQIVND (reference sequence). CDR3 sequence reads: CASSLRVRQRNEQFF. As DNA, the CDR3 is TGTGCCAGTAGCTTGAGGGTAAGACAAAGGAATGAGCAGTTCTTC. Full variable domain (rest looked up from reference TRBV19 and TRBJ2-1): DGGITQSPKYLFRKEGQNVTLSCEQNLNHDAMYWYRQDPGQGLRLIYYSQIVNDFQKGDIAEGYSVSREKKESFPLTVTSAQKNPTAFYLCASSLRVRQRNEQFFGPGTRLTVL.

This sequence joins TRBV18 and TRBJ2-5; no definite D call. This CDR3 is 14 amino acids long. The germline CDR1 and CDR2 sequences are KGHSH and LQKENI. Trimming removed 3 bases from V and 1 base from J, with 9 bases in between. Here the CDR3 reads CASSPRWIQETQYF. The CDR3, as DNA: TGTGCCAGCTCACCCAGATGGATCCAAGAGACCCAGTACTTC. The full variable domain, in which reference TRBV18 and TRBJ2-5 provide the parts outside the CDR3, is NAGVMQNPRHLVRRRGQEARLRCSPMKGHSHVYWYRQLPEEGLKFMVYLQKENIIDESGMPKERFSAEFPKEGPSILRIQQVVRGDSAAYFCASSPRWIQETQYFGPGTRLLVL.

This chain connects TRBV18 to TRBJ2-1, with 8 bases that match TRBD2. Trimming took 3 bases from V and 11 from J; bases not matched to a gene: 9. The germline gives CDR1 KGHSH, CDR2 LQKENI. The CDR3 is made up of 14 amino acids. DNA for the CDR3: TGTGCCAGCTCACCGGGACTAGAGGTCTTTCAGCAGTTCTTC. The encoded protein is CASSPGLEVFQQFF. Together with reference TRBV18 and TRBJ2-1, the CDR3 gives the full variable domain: NAGVMQNPRHLVRRRGQEARLRCSPMKGHSHVYWYRQLPEEGLKFMVYLQKENIIDESGMPKERFSAEFPKEGPSILRIQQVVRGDSAAYFCASSPGLEVFQQFFGPGTRLTVL.

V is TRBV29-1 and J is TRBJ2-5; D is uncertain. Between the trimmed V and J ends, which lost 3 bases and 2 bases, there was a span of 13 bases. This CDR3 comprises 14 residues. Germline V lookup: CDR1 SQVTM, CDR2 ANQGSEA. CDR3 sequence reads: CSVDSWAKQETQYF. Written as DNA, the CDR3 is TGCAGCGTTGATAGCTGGGCGAAACAAGAGACCCAGTACTTC.

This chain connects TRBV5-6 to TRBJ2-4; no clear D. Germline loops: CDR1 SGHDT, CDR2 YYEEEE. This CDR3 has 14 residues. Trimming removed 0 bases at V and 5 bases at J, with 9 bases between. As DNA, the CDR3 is TGTGCCAGCAGCTTGGAGCGCGGACAAAACATTCAGTACTTC. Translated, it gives CASSLERGQNIQYF.

Written as DNA, the CDR3 is TGTGCCAGTGGCCTTGGGGGGGCTACTGAAGCTTTCTTT. Its protein is CASGLGGATEAFF. The J gene is TRBJ1-1, the V gene TRBV19; TRBD1 is a possible D gene (6 bases). The CDR3 has 13 amino acids. Trimming removed 8 bases at V and 5 bases at J, with 15 bases between. Germline values: CDR1 LNHDA, CDR2 SQIVND (reference sequence).

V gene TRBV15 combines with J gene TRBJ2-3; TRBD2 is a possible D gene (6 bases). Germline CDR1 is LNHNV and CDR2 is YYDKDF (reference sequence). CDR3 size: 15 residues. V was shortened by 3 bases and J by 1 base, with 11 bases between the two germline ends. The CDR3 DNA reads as TGTGCCACCAGCAGGCGGGGCGAGGGCACAGATACGCAGTATTTT. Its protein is CATSRRGEGTDTQYF.

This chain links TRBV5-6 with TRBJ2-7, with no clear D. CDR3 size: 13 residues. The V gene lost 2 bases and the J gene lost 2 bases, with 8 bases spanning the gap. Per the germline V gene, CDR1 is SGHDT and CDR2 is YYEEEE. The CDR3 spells CASSFAPTYEQYF. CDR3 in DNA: TGTGCCAGCAGCTTTGCGCCCACCTACGAGCAGTACTTC.

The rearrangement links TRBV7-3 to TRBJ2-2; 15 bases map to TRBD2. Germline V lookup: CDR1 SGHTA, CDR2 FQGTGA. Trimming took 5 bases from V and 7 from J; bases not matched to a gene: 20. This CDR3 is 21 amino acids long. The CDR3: CASSRFGGLAGGAAFGGELFF. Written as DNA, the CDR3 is TGTGCCAGCAGCCGATTTGGGGGACTAGCGGGAGGTGCGGCCTTTGGCGGGGAGCTGTTTTTT.

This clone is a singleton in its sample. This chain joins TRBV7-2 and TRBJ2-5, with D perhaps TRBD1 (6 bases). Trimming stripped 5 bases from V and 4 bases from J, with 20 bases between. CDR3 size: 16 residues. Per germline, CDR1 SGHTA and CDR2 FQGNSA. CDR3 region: CASSPRDRNPSETQYF. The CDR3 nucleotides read TGTGCCAGCAGCCCCCGCGACAGGAATCCTTCAGAGACCCAGTACTTC.

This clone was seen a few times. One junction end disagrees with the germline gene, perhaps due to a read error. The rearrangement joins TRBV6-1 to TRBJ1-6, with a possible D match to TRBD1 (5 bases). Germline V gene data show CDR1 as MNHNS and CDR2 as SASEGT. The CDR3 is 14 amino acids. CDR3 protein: CATLQESFNSPLHF. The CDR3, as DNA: TGTGCCACGTTACAGGAATCCTTTAATTCACCCCTCCACTTT.

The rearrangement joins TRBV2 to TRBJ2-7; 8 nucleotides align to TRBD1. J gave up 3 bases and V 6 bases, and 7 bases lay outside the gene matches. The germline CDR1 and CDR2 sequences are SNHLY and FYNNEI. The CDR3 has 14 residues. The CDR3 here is CASSKLTGGYEQYF. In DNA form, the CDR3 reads TGTGCCAGCAGCAAATTAACAGGGGGCTACGAGCAGTACTTC.

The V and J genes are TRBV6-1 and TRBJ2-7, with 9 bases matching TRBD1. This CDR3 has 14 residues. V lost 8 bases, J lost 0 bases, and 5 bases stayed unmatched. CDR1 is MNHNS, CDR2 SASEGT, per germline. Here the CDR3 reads CASGGDRASYEQYF. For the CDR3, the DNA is TGTGCCAGCGGGGGGGACAGGGCCTCCTACGAGCAGTACTTC.

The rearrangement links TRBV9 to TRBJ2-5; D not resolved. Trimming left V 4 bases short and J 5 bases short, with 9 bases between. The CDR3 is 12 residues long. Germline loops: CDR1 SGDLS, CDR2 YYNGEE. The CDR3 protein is CASSSSWETQYF. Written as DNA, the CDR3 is TGTGCCAGCAGCTCGTCATGGGAGACCCAGTACTTC.

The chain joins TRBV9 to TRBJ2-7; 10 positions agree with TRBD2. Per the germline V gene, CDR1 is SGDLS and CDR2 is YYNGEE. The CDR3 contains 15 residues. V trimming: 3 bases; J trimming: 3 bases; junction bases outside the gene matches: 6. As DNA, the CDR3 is TGTGCCAGCAGCGCGGGGACTAGCGCCCACTACGAGCAGTACTTC. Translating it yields CASSAGTSAHYEQYF.

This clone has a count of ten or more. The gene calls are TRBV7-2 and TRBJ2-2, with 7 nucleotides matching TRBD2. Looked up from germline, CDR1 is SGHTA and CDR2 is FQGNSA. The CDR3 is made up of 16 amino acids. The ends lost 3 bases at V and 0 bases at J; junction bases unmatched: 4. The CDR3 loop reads CASSFTSGANTGELFF. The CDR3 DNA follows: TGTGCCAGCAGCTTCACCAGCGGGGCGAACACCGGGGAGCTGTTTTTT.

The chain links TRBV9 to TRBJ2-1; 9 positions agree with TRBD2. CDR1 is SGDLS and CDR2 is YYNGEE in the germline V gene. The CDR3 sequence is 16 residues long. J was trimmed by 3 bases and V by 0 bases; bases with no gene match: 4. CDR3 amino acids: CASSVGAGGFYNEQFF. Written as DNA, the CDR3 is TGTGCCAGCAGCGTAGGAGCGGGGGGCTTCTACAATGAGCAGTTCTTC.